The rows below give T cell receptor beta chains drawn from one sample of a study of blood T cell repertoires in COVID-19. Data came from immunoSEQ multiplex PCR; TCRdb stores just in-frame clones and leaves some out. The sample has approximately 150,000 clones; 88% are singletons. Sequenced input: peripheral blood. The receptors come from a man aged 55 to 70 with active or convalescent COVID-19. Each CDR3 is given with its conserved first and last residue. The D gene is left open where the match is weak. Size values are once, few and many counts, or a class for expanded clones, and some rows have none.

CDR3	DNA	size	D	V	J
CASSWGQDSYEQYF	TGTGCCAGCAGCTGGGGACAGGATTCCTACGAGCAGTACTTC	.	TRBD1	TRBV5-5	TRBJ2-7
CASSESVRPGVSYNEQFF	TGCGCCAGCAGTGAGTCGGTGCGACCCGGGGTCTCCTACAATGAGCAGTTCTTC	.	.	TRBV10-1	TRBJ2-1
CASSYNRNYEQYF	TGTGCCAGCAGCTATAACAGGAACTACGAGCAGTACTTC	.	.	TRBV6-5	TRBJ2-7
CASGGIMDSPLHF	TGTGCCAGTGGAGGGATTATGGATTCACCCCTCCACTTT	.	.	TRBV28	TRBJ1-6
CASSLALGGGELFF	TGTGCCAGCAGTTTAGCCCTCGGTGGCGGGGAGCTGTTTTTT	.	.	TRBV27	TRBJ2-2
CASPGQENTEAFF	TGTGCCAGCCCGGGACAGGAGAACACTGAAGCTTTCTTT	.	TRBD1	TRBV6-5	TRBJ1-1
CASSLGQRSGYTF	TGCGCCAGCAGCTTGGGACAGCGCTCTGGCTACACCTTC	few	.	TRBV5-1	TRBJ1-2
CASSLSGGNQPQHF	TGTGCCAGCAGCTTGTCAGGGGGCAATCAGCCCCAGCATTTT	.	.	TRBV7-2	TRBJ1-5
CASSRLWGNTIYF	TGTGCCAGCAGTCGACTGTGGGGAAACACCATATATTTT	.	.	TRBV2	TRBJ1-3
CAISEKGGNQPQHF	TGTGCCATCAGTGAGAAGGGGGGCAATCAGCCCCAGCATTTT	.	.	TRBV10-3	TRBJ1-5
CASSLARFSYEQYF	TGTGCCAGCAGTTTGGCCAGGTTTTCCTACGAGCAGTACTTC	.	.	TRBV28	TRBJ2-7
CASSPTGAYTDTQYF	TGTGCCAGCAGCCCCACAGGGGCATACACAGATACGCAGTATTTT	.	TRBD1	TRBV3-1/TRBV3-2	TRBJ2-3
CASSQDRTGDYEQYF	TGTGCCAGCAGCCAAGATCGGACAGGGGACTACGAGCAGTACTTC	.	TRBD1	TRBV4-2	TRBJ2-7
CASRPRVSGANVLTF	TGTGCCAGTAGGCCGAGAGTATCTGGGGCCAACGTCCTGACTTTC	.	.	TRBV19	TRBJ2-6
CASSQAGVTEAFF	TGCGCCAGCAGCCAAGCAGGGGTGACTGAAGCTTTCTTT	.	.	TRBV4-3	TRBJ1-1
CASKPRGGANYGYTF	TGTGCCAGCAAGCCCCGCGGGGGGGCGAACTATGGCTACACCTTC	.	.	TRBV6-5	TRBJ1-2
CASKGTRNKNIQYF	TGTGCCAGCAAAGGGACACGAAACAAAAACATTCAGTACTTC	few	.	TRBV19	TRBJ2-4
CASRAGPDYGYTF	TGTGCCAGCAGGGCGGGACCAGACTATGGCTACACCTTC	.	.	TRBV28	TRBJ1-2
CASSLFTGQPQHF	TGTGCCAGCAGCTTGTTTACGGGTCAGCCCCAGCATTTT	.	.	TRBV7-2	TRBJ1-5
CASSSTGGPNYGYTF	TGTGCCAGCAGTTCGACAGGGGGCCCGAACTATGGCTACACCTTC	.	TRBD1	TRBV27	TRBJ1-2
CATSDHRVFTDTQYF	TGTGCCACCAGTGATCACAGGGTTTTCACAGATACGCAGTATTTT	.	.	TRBV24-1	TRBJ2-3
CAISESLQYSNQPQHF	TGTGCCATCAGTGAGTCGCTGCAGTATAGCAATCAGCCCCAGCATTTT	.	.	TRBV10-3	TRBJ1-5
CASSVTGSTGELFF	TGTGCCAGCAGCGTAACGGGGAGTACCGGGGAGCTGTTTTTT	.	.	TRBV9	TRBJ2-2
CAISGYDYGYTF	TGTGCCATCAGCGGGTACGACTATGGCTACACCTTC	few	.	TRBV28	TRBJ1-2
CASNTRIAANNEQFF	TGTGCCAGCAATACCAGGATAGCGGCGAACAATGAGCAGTTCTTC	.	.	TRBV7-2	TRBJ2-1
CATSRDRTYEQYF	TGTGCCACCAGCCGGGACAGGACCTACGAGCAGTACTTC	.	TRBD1	TRBV6-6	TRBJ2-7
CASSQGIRAGELFF	TGTGCCAGCAGCCAAGGTATACGGGCCGGGGAGCTGTTTTTT	once	.	TRBV3-1/TRBV3-2	TRBJ2-2
CAISESRNTGGYYGYTF	TGTGCCATCAGTGAGTCGAGGAACACCGGCGGCTACTATGGCTACACCTTC	.	.	TRBV10-3	TRBJ1-2
CASSSGTANTGELFF	TGTGCCAGCAGCTCCGGGACAGCGAACACCGGGGAGCTGTTTTTT	.	TRBD1	TRBV7-9	TRBJ2-2
CATSRDRGPYEQYF	TGTGCCACCAGCAGAGACAGGGGCCCCTACGAGCAGTACTTC	many	.	TRBV15	TRBJ2-7
CASSFGSLIMTGVHEQFF	TGTGCCAGCAGCTTCGGGTCCCTGATCATGACGGGAGTGCATGAGCAGTTCTTC	.	.	TRBV5-5	TRBJ2-1
CASSFYRGRGDEQYF	TGTGCCAGCAGCTTCTACAGGGGGCGAGGGGACGAGCAGTACTTC	.	TRBD1	TRBV7-9	TRBJ2-7
CAWTLDSSGANVLTF	TGTGCCTGGACCCTGGACAGCTCTGGGGCCAACGTCCTGACTTTC	.	.	TRBV30	TRBJ2-6
CASSRYSASHPQPQHF	TGTGCCAGCAGCCGCTACAGTGCGTCCCACCCTCAGCCCCAGCATTTT	.	.	TRBV2	TRBJ1-5
CATGQGSPLHF	TGTGCCACCGGACAAGGCTCACCCCTCCACTTT	.	.	TRBV10-3	TRBJ1-6
CASKQLAGGQETQYF	TGTGCCAGCAAGCAACTAGCGGGAGGGCAAGAGACCCAGTACTTC	.	TRBD2	TRBV6-5	TRBJ2-5
CASSLFSGVWETQYF	TGTGCCAGCAGCTTATTCAGCGGGGTCTGGGAGACCCAGTACTTC	.	TRBD2	TRBV7-3	TRBJ2-5
CASSSASSFEAFF	TGCGCCAGCAGCTCCGCCTCGAGCTTTGAAGCTTTCTTT	.	.	TRBV5-1	TRBJ1-1
CATSDPQRTGHHEQFF	TGTGCCACCAGTGACCCCCAACGGACAGGCCACCATGAGCAGTTCTTC	.	TRBD1	TRBV24-1	TRBJ2-1
CASSYFPLGGTDTQYF	TGTGCCAGCAGTTACTTTCCCCTGGGGGGTACAGATACGCAGTATTTT	.	.	TRBV6-5	TRBJ2-3
CASSPLTERQTQYF	TGTGCCAGCAGCCCGCTGACAGAACGTCAGACCCAGTACTTC	.	.	TRBV3-1/TRBV3-2	TRBJ2-5
CASSKEGHRAMRSNQPQHF	TGTGCCAGCAGCAAAGAGGGGCACCGGGCCATGAGGAGCAATCAGCCCCAGCATTTT	.	.	TRBV21-1	TRBJ1-5
CASSPISGQNNSPLHF	TGTGCCAGCTCACCAATATCGGGACAGAATAATTCACCCCTCCACTTT	.	TRBD1	TRBV18	TRBJ1-6
CASSRSGTTSYEQYF	TGTGCCAGCAGTCGGTCCGGGACTACCTCCTACGAGCAGTACTTC	.	TRBD2	TRBV5-8	TRBJ2-7
CASREDGYTF	TGTGCCAGCAGAGAGGATGGCTACACCTTC	.	.	TRBV6-6	TRBJ1-2
CASSLMAGGQNEQFF	TGCGCCAGCAGCTTGATGGCGGGAGGGCAGAATGAGCAGTTCTTC	.	TRBD2	TRBV5-1	TRBJ2-1
CASSARQLTYNEQFF	TGCGCCAGCAGCGCAAGACAGCTAACCTACAATGAGCAGTTCTTC	.	.	TRBV5-1	TRBJ2-1
CASSLGGHLITGELFF	TGCGCCAGCAGCTTGGGCGGACACCTAATTACCGGGGAGCTGTTTTTT	.	.	TRBV5-1	TRBJ2-2
CASSLIASGTNTGELFF	TGTGCCAGCAGCTTAATCGCTAGCGGGACGAACACCGGGGAGCTGTTTTTT	few	TRBD2	TRBV7-3	TRBJ2-2
CASSEGDRSEQFF	TGTGCCAGCAGCGAAGGGGACAGGAGTGAGCAGTTCTTC	.	TRBD1	TRBV9	TRBJ2-1
CASSPRDRSPGTSAYEQYF	TGTGCCAGCAGTCCTCGGGACAGATCGCCCGGGACTAGCGCCTACGAGCAGTACTTC	.	TRBD2	TRBV27	TRBJ2-7
CASSLAGTGGRETQYF	TGTGCCAGCAGCTTGGCCGGGACAGGGGGTCGAGAGACCCAGTACTTC	.	TRBD1	TRBV7-2	TRBJ2-5